The sample holds a few counts of the clone carrying this TCR beta chain. The target antigen is unknown. The data stem from a study of early T cells in non-severe SARS-CoV-2 infection. As for the study in general: Whole-blood bulk RNA, unsorted, was sequenced, and chains were unpaired. Overall study results and limits: Anti-spike CD8 specificities were favored by VDJdb matching, whose results missed private and CD4 specificities.

Germline V gene lookup returns CDR1 SGHKS and CDR2 YYEKEE (reference sequence). V was trimmed by 6 bases and J by 0 bases, leaving 12 bases between them. This CDR3 contains 14 residues. The library protocol tagged individual cDNA molecules with unique molecular identifiers. TCRdb re-called the 5' RACE reads through MiXCR, storing one row per CDR3 protein. Among tens of thousands of distinct CDR3 sequences listed, roughly 12% were seen once. The chain combines TRBV5-5 with TRBJ1-1, with D possibly matching TRBD1 (6 bases). The source was whole blood, collected at baseline. This sequence originates from an adult who was a healthcare worker with PCR-confirmed SARS-CoV-2 infection or an uninfected control (not recorded which). The donor label of this sample is uncertain. CDR3 amino acids: CASKSQGMNTEAFF. The CDR3 nucleotides read TGTGCCAGCAAAAGCCAGGGGATGAACACTGAAGCTTTCTTT.